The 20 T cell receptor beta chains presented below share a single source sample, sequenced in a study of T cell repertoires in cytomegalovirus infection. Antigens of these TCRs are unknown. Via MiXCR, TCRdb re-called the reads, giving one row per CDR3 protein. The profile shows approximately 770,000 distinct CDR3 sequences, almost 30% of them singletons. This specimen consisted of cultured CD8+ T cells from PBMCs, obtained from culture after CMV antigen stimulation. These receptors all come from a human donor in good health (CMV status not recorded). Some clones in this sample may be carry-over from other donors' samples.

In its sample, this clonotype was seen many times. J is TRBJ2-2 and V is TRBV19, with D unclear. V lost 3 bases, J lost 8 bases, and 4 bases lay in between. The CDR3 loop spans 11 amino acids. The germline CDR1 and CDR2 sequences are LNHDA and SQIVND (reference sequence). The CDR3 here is CASSISGELFF. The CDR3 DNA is TGTGCCAGTAGTATTAGTGGGGAGCTGTTTTTT.

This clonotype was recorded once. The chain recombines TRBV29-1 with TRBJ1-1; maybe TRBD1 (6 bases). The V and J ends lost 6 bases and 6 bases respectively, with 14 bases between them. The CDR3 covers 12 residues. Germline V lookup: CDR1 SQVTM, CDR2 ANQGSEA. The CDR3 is CSVRTGHPEAFF. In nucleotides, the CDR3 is TGCAGCGTCCGGACGGGACACCCTGAAGCTTTCTTT.

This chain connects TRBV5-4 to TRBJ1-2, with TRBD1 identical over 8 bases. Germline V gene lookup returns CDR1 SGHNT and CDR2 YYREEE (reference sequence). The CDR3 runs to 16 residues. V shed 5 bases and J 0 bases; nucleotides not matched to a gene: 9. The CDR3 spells CASRGQGSLANYGYTF. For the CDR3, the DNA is TGTGCCAGCAGAGGACAGGGATCCCTGGCTAACTATGGCTACACCTTC.

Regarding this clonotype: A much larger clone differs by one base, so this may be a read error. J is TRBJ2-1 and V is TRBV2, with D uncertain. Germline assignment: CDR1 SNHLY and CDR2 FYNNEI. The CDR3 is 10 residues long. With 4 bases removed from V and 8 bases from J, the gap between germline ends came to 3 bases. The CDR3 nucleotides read TGTGCCAGCAGTGGGCATGAGCAGTTCTTC. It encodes CASSGHEQFF.

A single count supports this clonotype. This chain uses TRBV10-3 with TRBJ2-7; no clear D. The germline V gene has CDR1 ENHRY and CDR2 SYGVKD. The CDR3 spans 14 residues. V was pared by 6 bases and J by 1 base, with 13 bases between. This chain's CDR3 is CAIRRRTDSYEQYF. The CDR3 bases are TGTGCCATCAGGAGACGGACGGATTCCTACGAGCAGTACTTC.

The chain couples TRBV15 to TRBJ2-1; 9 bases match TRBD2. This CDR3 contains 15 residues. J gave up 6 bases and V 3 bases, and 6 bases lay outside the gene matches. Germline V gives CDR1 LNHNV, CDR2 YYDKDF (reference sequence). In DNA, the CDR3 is TGTGCCACCAGCAGTTCGCGGGGGGGCCTCAATGAGCAGTTCTTC. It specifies CATSSSRGGLNEQFF.

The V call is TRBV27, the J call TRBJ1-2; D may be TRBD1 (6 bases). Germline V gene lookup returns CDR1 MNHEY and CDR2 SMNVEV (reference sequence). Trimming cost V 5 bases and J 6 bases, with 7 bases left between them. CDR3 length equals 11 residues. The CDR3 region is CASSKGDGYTF. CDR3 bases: TGTGCCAGCAGTAAGGGGGATGGCTACACCTTC.

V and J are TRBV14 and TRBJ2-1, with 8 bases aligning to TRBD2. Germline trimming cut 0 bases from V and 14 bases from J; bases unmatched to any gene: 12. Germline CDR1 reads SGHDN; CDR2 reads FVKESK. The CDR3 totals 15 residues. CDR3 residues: CASSQDLRGAPGEFF. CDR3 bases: TGTGCCAGCAGCCAAGACTTGCGGGGGGCCCCGGGTGAGTTCTTC.

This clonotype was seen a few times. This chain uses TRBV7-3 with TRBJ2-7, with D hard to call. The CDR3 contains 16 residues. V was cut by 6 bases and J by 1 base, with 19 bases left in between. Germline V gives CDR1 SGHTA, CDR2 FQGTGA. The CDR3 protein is CASSSHRRDVSYEQYV. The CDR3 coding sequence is TGTGCCAGCAGTTCCCACCGGAGAGATGTGTCCTACGAGCAGTACGTC.

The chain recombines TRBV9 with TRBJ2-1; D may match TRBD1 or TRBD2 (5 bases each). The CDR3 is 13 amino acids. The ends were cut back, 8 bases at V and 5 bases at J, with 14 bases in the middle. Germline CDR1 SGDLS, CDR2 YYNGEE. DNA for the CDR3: TGTGCCAGTAAAGACGGGGCCGACAATGAGCAGTTCTTC. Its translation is CASKDGADNEQFF.

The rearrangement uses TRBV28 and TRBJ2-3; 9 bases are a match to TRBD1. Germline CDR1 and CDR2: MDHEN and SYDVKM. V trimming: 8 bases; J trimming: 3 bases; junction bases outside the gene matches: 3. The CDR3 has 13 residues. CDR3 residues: CASRDRETDTQYF. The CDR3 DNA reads TGTGCCAGCCGGGACAGGGAAACAGATACGCAGTATTTT.

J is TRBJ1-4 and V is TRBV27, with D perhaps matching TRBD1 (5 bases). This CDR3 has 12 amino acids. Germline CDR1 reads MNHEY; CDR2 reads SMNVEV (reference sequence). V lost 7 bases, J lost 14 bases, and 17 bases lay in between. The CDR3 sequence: CASKGPGGSLFF. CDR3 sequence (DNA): TGTGCCAGCAAGGGACCCGGGGGGAGTCTGTTTTTT.

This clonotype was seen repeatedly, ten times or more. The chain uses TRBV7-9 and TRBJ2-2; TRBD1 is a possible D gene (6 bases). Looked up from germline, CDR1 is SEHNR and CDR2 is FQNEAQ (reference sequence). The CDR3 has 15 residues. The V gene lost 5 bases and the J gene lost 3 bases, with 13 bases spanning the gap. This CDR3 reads CASSPGAGYTGELFF. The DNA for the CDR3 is TGTGCCAGCAGCCCAGGGGCAGGGTACACCGGGGAGCTGTTTTTT.

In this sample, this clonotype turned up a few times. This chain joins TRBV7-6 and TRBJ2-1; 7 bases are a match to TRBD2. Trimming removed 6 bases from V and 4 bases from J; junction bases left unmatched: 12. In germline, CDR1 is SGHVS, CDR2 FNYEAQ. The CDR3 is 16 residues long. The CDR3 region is CASSSTPGGLYNEQFF. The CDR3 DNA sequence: TGTGCCAGCAGTTCAACACCGGGAGGACTTTACAATGAGCAGTTCTTC.

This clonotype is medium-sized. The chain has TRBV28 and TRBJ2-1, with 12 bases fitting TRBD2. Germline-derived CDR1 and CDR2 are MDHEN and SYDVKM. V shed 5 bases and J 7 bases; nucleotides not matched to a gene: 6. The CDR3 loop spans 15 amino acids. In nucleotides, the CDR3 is TGTGCCAGCAGTGCGCTAGCGGGGGGGAATAATGAGCAGTTCTTC. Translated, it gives CASSALAGGNNEQFF.

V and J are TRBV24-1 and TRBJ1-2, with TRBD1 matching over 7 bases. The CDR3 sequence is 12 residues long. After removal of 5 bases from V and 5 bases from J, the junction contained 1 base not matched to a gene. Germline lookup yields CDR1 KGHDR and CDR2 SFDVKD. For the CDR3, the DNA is TGTGCCACCAGTGCACAGGGGTATGGCTACACCTTC. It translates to CATSAQGYGYTF.

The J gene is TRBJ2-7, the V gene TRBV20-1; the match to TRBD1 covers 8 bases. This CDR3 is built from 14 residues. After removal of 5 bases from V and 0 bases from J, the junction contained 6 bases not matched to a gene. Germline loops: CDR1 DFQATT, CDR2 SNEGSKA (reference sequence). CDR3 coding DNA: TGCAGTGCTGGGGGAACAGGGGGCTCCTACGAGCAGTACGTC. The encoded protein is CSAGGTGGSYEQYV.

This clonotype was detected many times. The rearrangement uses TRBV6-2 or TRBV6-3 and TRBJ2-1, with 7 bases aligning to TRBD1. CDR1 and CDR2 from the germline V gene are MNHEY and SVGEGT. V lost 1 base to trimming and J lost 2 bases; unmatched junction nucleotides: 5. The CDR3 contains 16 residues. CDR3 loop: CASSYLEDRTYNEQFF. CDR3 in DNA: TGTGCCAGCAGTTACTTAGAGGACAGGACCTACAATGAGCAGTTCTTC.

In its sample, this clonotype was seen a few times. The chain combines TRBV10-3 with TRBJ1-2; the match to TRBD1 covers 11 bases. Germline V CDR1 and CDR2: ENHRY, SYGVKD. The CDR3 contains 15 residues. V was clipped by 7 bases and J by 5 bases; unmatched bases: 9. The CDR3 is CAINPGQGAGYGYTF. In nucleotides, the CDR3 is TGTGCCATCAACCCCGGACAGGGGGCAGGGTATGGCTACACCTTC.

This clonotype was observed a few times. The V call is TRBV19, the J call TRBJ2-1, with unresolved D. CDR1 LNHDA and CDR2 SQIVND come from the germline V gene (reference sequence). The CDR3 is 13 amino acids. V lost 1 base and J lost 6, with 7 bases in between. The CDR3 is CASSIGQSNEQFF. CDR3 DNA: TGTGCCAGTAGTATAGGGCAGAGCAATGAGCAGTTCTTC.